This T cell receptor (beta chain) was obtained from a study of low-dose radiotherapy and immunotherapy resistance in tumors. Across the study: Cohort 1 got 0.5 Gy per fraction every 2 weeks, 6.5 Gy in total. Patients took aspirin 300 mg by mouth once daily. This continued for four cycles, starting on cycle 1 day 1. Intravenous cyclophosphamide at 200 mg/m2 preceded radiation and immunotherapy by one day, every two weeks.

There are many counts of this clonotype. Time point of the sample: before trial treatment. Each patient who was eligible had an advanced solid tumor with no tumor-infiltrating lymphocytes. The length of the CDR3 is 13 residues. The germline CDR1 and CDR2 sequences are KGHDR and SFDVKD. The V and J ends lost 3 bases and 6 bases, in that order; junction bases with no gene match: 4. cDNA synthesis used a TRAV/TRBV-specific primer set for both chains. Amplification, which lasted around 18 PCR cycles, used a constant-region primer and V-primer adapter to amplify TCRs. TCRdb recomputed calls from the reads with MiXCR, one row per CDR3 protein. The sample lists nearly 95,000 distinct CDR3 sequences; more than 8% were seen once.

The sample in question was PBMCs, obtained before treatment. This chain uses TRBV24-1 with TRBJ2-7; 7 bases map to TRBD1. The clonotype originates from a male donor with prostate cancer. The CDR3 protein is CATSDTNRGEQYF. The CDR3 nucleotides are TGTGCCACCAGTGATACCAACAGGGGCGAGCAGTACTTC.